This TCR beta chain is drawn from a study of blood T cells in healthy people across ages. Losses at the gene ends were 2 bases for V and 13 bases for J; bases not matched to a gene: 8. Germline V gives CDR1 SQVTM, CDR2 ANQGSEA. The CDR3 consists of 14 residues. A second PCR, run for about 7 to 12 cycles, used a sample-barcoded 5' primer plus a J-beta primer mix. Researchers report that a template-switch adaptor with 12 random nucleotides tagged each cDNA molecule. TCRdb fed the 5' RACE reads into MiXCR, producing one record per CDR3 protein. This sample has 1.5 million to 2 million distinct CDR3 sequences, with about 50% found just once.

The chain is built from TRBV29-1 and TRBJ2-1; 13 bases are a match to TRBD2. The TCR sequence derives from a woman aged 40 to 50 in good health. Material: blood. The CDR3 nucleotides are TGCAGCGTTGAAACCGGACTAGCGGGGGAGACCCAGTTCTTC. Translation gives CSVETGLAGETQFF.